This T cell receptor (beta chain) originates from a study of blood T cell repertoires in COVID-19. Study-level background: Samples representing acute and convalescent COVID-19 were sourced from the United States, Italy and Spain. T cells, B-cell-depleted T cells, or PBMCs supplied cDNA or gDNA.

The germline V gene has CDR1 MNHEY and CDR2 SVGAGI. The CDR3 runs 13 residues. The V gene lost 5 bases and the J gene lost 6 bases, with 14 bases spanning the gap. Original data processing: Counts of nucleated cells, estimated from reference gene primer amplification, were obtained. Clones were sequenced by immunoSEQ multiplex PCR, and TCRdb holds only the in-frame ones, with some missing. V, J and clone size are taken as reported in that table, and D and trimming were inferred from the DNA itself. Among around 260,000 clones listed, around 87% were seen once. Sequencing was done on a sample of peripheral blood. The sequence was obtained from a woman in her fifties or sixties with acute or convalescent COVID-19. The chain is built from TRBV6-5 and TRBJ2-7, with a tentative D call TRBD2 (6 bases). The chain's CDR3 is CASSRDLASEQYF. The DNA for the CDR3 is TGTGCCAGCAGTCGGGACCTAGCGTCCGAGCAGTACTTC.